A single sample gave rise to the 30 T cell receptor beta chains below, sequenced in a study of blood T cell repertoires in COVID-19. TCRdb's table, derived via immunoSEQ multiplex PCR, lists solely in-frame clones and lacks some. The sample has fewer than 75,000 clones, about nine tenths seen once. The sample comprised peripheral blood. The receptors were gathered from a human donor in a cohort sampled during active COVID-19.

V gene TRBV4-1 combines with J gene TRBJ2-5; D perhaps matches TRBD1 (5 bases). CDR3 size: 16 residues. Deletions cut 0 bases from V and 1 base from J, with 12 bases between. The germline V gene has CDR1 MGHRA and CDR2 YSYEKL. In DNA form, the CDR3 reads TGCGCCAGCAGCCAAGAAAGCCGGACACTCCAAGAGACCCAGTACTTC. Protein sequence: CASSQESRTLQETQYF.

This chain connects TRBV19 to TRBJ2-1, with 12 bases identical to TRBD1. V shed 4 bases, J shed 4 bases, and the junction held 11 bases outside the gene matches. In germline, CDR1 is LNHDA, CDR2 SQIVND (reference sequence). CDR3 length: 18 residues. The CDR3: CASSTPTGQGAGYNEQFF. The DNA of the CDR3 is TGTGCCAGTAGTACCCCCACGGGACAGGGGGCAGGATACAATGAGCAGTTCTTC.

The V call is TRBV9, the J call TRBJ2-5; maybe TRBD2 (6 bases). The CDR3 runs to 18 residues. Germline V gene data show CDR1 as SGDLS and CDR2 as YYNGEE. V shed 4 bases and J shed 1 base, with 23 bases lying between them. This CDR3 is CASSPGGGRRAGQETQYF. In DNA, the CDR3 is TGTGCCAGCAGCCCCGGTGGAGGGAGGAGGGCGGGCCAAGAGACCCAGTACTTC.

The rearrangement links TRBV4-1 to TRBJ2-7, with 12 bases aligning to TRBD2. The CDR3 extends over 16 amino acids. Germline values: CDR1 MGHRA, CDR2 YSYEKL. V lost 0 bases and J lost 5; bases outside the gene matches: 5. CDR3 protein: CASSQDRLAGAHEQYF. CDR3 nucleotides: TGCGCCAGCAGCCAAGATAGACTAGCGGGAGCTCACGAGCAGTACTTC.

The chain carries TRBV5-1 and TRBJ2-3; D unclear. In germline, CDR1 is SGHRS, CDR2 YFSETQ. The CDR3 loop spans 13 amino acids. The V end lost 4 bases, the J end lost 0 bases, and 6 bases lay between the germline ends. The CDR3 protein is CASSLPSTDTQYF. In DNA form, the CDR3 reads TGCGCCAGCAGCCTACCAAGCACAGATACGCAGTATTTT.

The chain employs TRBV28 and TRBJ2-7, with no clear D. CDR1 MDHEN and CDR2 SYDVKM come from the germline V gene. This CDR3 is built from 15 residues. Deletions cut 4 bases from V and 4 bases from J, with 17 bases between. Written as DNA, the CDR3 is TGTGCCAGCAGTTATGACACCTCGACCATTTACGAGCAGTACTTC. Its translation: CASSYDTSTIYEQYF.

V usage is TRBV19 and J usage is TRBJ1-1, with 11 bases fitting TRBD1. CDR3 length equals 14 residues. CDR1 and CDR2 (germline): LNHDA, SQIVND (reference sequence). The junction had 5 bases not matched to a gene; V was cut back by 6 bases and J by 5 bases. Here the CDR3 reads CASRKDRGQTEAFF. CDR3 in DNA: TGTGCCAGTAGGAAGGACAGGGGGCAGACTGAAGCTTTCTTT.

This chain uses TRBV12-3 or TRBV12-4 with TRBJ1-5; weak D call: TRBD1 (5 bases). This CDR3 comprises 12 residues. V lost 5 bases and J lost 11, with 13 bases in between. The CDR3 region is CASSLQGRAQHF. CDR3 nucleotide sequence: TGTGCCAGCAGTCTTCAGGGTCGGGCCCAGCATTTT.

This chain joins TRBV28 and TRBJ2-3; 8 nucleotides agree with TRBD2. V shed 5 bases, J shed 2 bases, and the junction held 21 bases outside the gene matches. Germline V gene lookup returns CDR1 MDHEN and CDR2 SYDVKM. This CDR3 is 20 amino acids long. CDR3 sequence (DNA): TGTGCCAGCAGTAACCGACGGATCGTCCATATAGCGGGACACACAGATACGCAGTATTTT. Translating gives CASSNRRIVHIAGHTDTQYF.

V is TRBV2 and J is TRBJ2-1, with D maybe TRBD2 (6 bases). CDR1 and CDR2 from the germline V gene are SNHLY and FYNNEI. CDR3 length equals 15 residues. Trimming left V 5 bases short and J 1 base short, with 12 bases between. The chain's CDR3 is CASSLRGSSYNEQFF. The DNA of the CDR3 is TGTGCCAGCAGTTTACGGGGGTCGTCCTACAATGAGCAGTTCTTC.

The V gene is TRBV4-3, the J gene TRBJ2-3; D uncertain. Germline V gene sequence: CDR1 LGHNA, CDR2 YSLEER. The CDR3 has 12 amino acids. Trimming removed 2 bases from V and 6 bases from J, with 6 bases in between. CDR3 DNA: TGCGCCAGCAGCCAATCCAGGGATACGCAGTATTTT. It encodes CASSQSRDTQYF.

The chain couples TRBV7-9 to TRBJ1-4; no clear D gene. Germline CDR1 and CDR2: SEHNR and FQNEAQ (reference sequence). V was trimmed by 2 bases and J by 3 bases, leaving 10 bases between them. The length of the CDR3 is 15 residues. CDR3 bases: TGTGCCAGCAGCTTAAGTTCCGGGGCTAATGAAAAACTGTTTTTT. Translation: CASSLSSGANEKLFF. Supplemented by reference TRBV7-9 and TRBJ1-4, the full variable domain reads DTGVSQNPRHKITKRGQNVTFRCDPISEHNRLYWYRQTLGQGPEFLTYFQNEAQLEKSRLLSDRFSAERPKGSFSTLEIQRTEQGDSAMYLCASSLSSGANEKLFFGSGTQLSVL.

The gene calls are TRBV7-2 and TRBJ2-3; TRBD2 matches 7 bases. With V trimmed by 0 bases and J by 0 bases, 3 bases remained unmatched. Germline lookup yields CDR1 SGHTA and CDR2 FQGNSA. CDR3 length equals 16 residues. The CDR3 protein is CASSLAFGGSTDTQYF. CDR3 DNA sequence: TGTGCCAGCAGCTTAGCTTTCGGGGGGAGCACAGATACGCAGTATTTT.

The sample holds a few counts of this clone. A much larger clonotype is one base distant, so this may be a read error. The J gene is TRBJ2-7, the V gene TRBV11-2; TRBD1 agrees at 10 bases. V shed 5 bases and J 3 bases; nucleotides not matched to a gene: 1. This CDR3 region has 13 residues. Per the germline V gene, CDR1 is SGHAT and CDR2 is FQNNGV. The CDR3 is CASSRTGGYEQYF. The CDR3 coding sequence is TGTGCCAGCAGCCGGACAGGGGGCTACGAGCAGTACTTC.

V usage is TRBV6-2 or TRBV6-3 and J usage is TRBJ1-2; D gene unclear. With 6 bases removed from V and 3 bases from J, the gap between germline ends came to 11 bases. CDR3 length: 13 residues. CDR1 is MNHEY, CDR2 SVGEGT, per germline. In nucleotides, the CDR3 is TGTGCCAGCAGCCCTAGCGAGTACTATGGCTACACCTTC. It specifies CASSPSEYYGYTF.

CDR3 DNA sequence: TGTGCCAGCAGCAACAGGGGGTTTAATGAAAAACTGTTTTTT. Its translation is CASSNRGFNEKLFF. The chain recombines TRBV28 with TRBJ1-4, with 8 bases aligning to TRBD1. CDR1 is MDHEN, CDR2 SYDVKM, per germline. V shed 6 bases and J 4 bases; nucleotides not matched to a gene: 4. CDR3 length: 14 residues.

This clone was observed a few times. The chain combines TRBV12-2 with TRBJ1-6; no check of the table's D call, TRBD1, against the DNA was made. TRBV12-2 is designated a pseudogene. The CDR3 sequence is 17 residues long. CDR3 in amino acids: CASRLKGCSTYNSPLHF. The CDR3 DNA sequence: TGTGCAAGTCGCTTAAAGGGGTGCTCCACCTATAATTCACCCCTCCACTTT.

This clone was seen only once. The chain links TRBV5-1 to TRBJ2-6, with D perhaps matching TRBD2 (6 bases). The CDR3 runs 17 residues. Trimming shortened V by 1 base and J by 4 bases, and 15 bases separated the two germline ends. The germline gives CDR1 SGHRS, CDR2 YFSETQ. For the CDR3, the DNA is TGCGCCAGCAGCTTGAGTTTACGGGGGTCCGGGGCCAACGTCCTGACTTTC. Encoded protein: CASSLSLRGSGANVLTF.

In nucleotides, the CDR3 is TGTGCCAGCAGTTTGCCGGGTTTGGAGACCCAGTACTTC. This encodes CASSLPGLETQYF. The chain recombines TRBV28 with TRBJ2-5; D remains ambiguous. The CDR3 contains 13 residues. V was trimmed by 3 bases and J by 5 bases, leaving 10 bases between them. Germline lookup yields CDR1 MDHEN and CDR2 SYDVKM. The full variable domain, in which reference TRBV28 and TRBJ2-5 provide the parts outside the CDR3, is DVKVTQSSRYLVKRTGEKVFLECVQDMDHENMFWYRQDPGLGLRLIYFSYDVKMKEKGDIPEGYSVSREKKERFSLILESASTNQTSMYLCASSLPGLETQYFGPGTRLLVL.

This chain uses TRBV30 with TRBJ2-5; 7 bases fit TRBD1. CDR3 length: 13 residues. Germline V gives CDR1 GTSNPN, CDR2 SVGIG (reference sequence). Losses at the gene ends were 3 bases for V and 4 bases for J; bases not matched to a gene: 5. The CDR3 DNA follows: TGTGCCTGGAGCCCCACAGGGGTAGAGACCCAGTACTTC. Translation gives CAWSPTGVETQYF.

The CDR3 nucleotides are TGTGCCAGCAGCTTAACACAGGGCTCCTACGAGCAGTACTTC. Translation gives CASSLTQGSYEQYF. This chain connects TRBV11-3 to TRBJ2-7; tentatively, D is TRBD1 (6 bases). Per germline, CDR1 SGHNT and CDR2 YENEEA. The CDR3 is made up of 14 amino acids. V was cut by 2 bases and J by 0 bases, with 8 bases left in between.

As concerns this clone: Sequence at one end of the junction differs from germline and may be a read error. The chain uses TRBV4-1 and TRBJ2-2; the match to TRBD2 covers 8 bases. This CDR3 spans 18 amino acids. Germline V CDR1 and CDR2: MGHRA, YSYEKL. CDR3 nucleotides: TGCGCCAGCAGCCAAGGTTGGACGGGAGGGACGAATACCGGGGAGCTGTTTTTT. It codes for CASSQGWTGGTNTGELFF.

The chain is built from TRBV7-9 and TRBJ2-3; 9 bases align to TRBD2. The CDR3 contains 16 residues. The ends lost 5 bases at V and 3 bases at J; junction bases unmatched: 9. Germline V gene sequence: CDR1 SEHNR, CDR2 FQNEAQ (reference sequence). The chain's CDR3 is CASSARALAGTDTQYF. The CDR3 DNA is TGTGCCAGCAGCGCCCGGGCGCTAGCGGGAACAGATACGCAGTATTTT.

The chain couples TRBV10-3 to TRBJ1-6; D may be TRBD1 (6 bases). The V gene lost 4 bases and the J gene lost 7 bases, with 11 bases spanning the gap. The CDR3 totals 14 residues. The V gene's germline CDR1 is ENHRY and CDR2 SYGVKD. For the CDR3, the DNA is TGTGCCATCAGTGTGGGGACAAGGAATTCACCCCTCCACTTT. Amino acid sequence: CAISVGTRNSPLHF.

The chain recombines TRBV10-3 with TRBJ2-3, with 11 bases aligning to TRBD2. Germline V gene sequence: CDR1 ENHRY, CDR2 SYGVKD. CDR3 length equals 18 residues. J was trimmed by 2 bases and V by 4 bases; bases with no gene match: 11. The CDR3 sequence is CAISGASGRLQATDTQYF. CDR3 bases: TGTGCCATCAGTGGAGCTAGCGGGAGGTTGCAGGCCACAGATACGCAGTATTTT.

This chain connects TRBV5-1 to TRBJ2-3; 8 nucleotides match TRBD1. Per germline, CDR1 SGHRS and CDR2 YFSETQ. V shed 4 bases and J 1 base; nucleotides not matched to a gene: 11. CDR3 size: 17 residues. CDR3 sequence: CASSPRPPGQGTDTQYF. In DNA form, the CDR3 reads TGCGCCAGCAGCCCACGCCCCCCGGGACAGGGCACAGATACGCAGTATTTT.

The chain links TRBV7-9 to TRBJ2-3, with a tentative D call TRBD2 (6 bases). V was cut by 3 bases and J by 1 base, with 11 bases left in between. This CDR3 is built from 15 residues. Germline V gene data show CDR1 as SEHNR and CDR2 as FQNEAQ (reference sequence). CDR3 coding DNA: TGTGCCAGCAGCTTGCGGGATCACCGCACAGATACGCAGTATTTT. Translating gives CASSLRDHRTDTQYF.

This CDR3 is CASNTLAGALNEQFF. DNA of the CDR3: TGTGCCAGCAACACACTAGCGGGAGCTCTCAATGAGCAGTTCTTC. This chain links TRBV3-1 (or the pseudogene TRBV3-2) with TRBJ2-1; 11 positions agree with TRBD2. V lost 7 bases, J lost 6 bases, and 8 bases stayed unmatched. The V gene's germline CDR1 is LGHDT and CDR2 YNNKEL (reference sequence). This CDR3 spans 15 amino acids.

This rearrangement joins TRBV5-1 to TRBJ1-1; the match to TRBD1 covers 9 bases. This CDR3 is 18 amino acids long. CDR1 and CDR2 from the germline V gene are SGHRS and YFSETQ. The V gene end was trimmed by 5 bases and the J gene end by 0 bases; junction bases not matched to a gene: 14. CDR3 region: CASRRTGTGSFMNTEAFF. The CDR3 DNA reads TGCGCCAGCAGACGTACCGGGACAGGGTCCTTCATGAACACTGAAGCTTTCTTT. The variable domain in full, completed from reference TRBV5-1 and TRBJ1-1, reads KAGVTQTPRYLIKTRGQQVTLSCSPISGHRSVSWYQQTPGQGLQFLFEYFSETQRNKGNFPGRFSGRQFSNSRSEMNVSTLELGDSALYLCASRRTGTGSFMNTEAFFGQGTRLTVV.

CDR3: CASSRDAGPTYEQYF. DNA of the CDR3: TGTGCCAGCAGCCGGGATGCGGGACCTACCTACGAGCAGTACTTC. The chain employs TRBV5-5 and TRBJ2-7; maybe TRBD2 (6 bases). This CDR3 has 15 amino acids. CDR1 and CDR2 (germline): SGHKS, YYEKEE (reference sequence). With 4 bases removed from V and 2 bases from J, the gap between germline ends came to 16 bases. The full variable domain, in which reference TRBV5-5 and TRBJ2-7 provide the parts outside the CDR3, is DAGVTQSPTHLIKTRGQQVTLRCSPISGHKSVSWYQQVLGQGPQFIFQYYEKEERGRGNFPDRFSARQFPNYSSELNVNALLLGDSALYLCASSRDAGPTYEQYFGPGTRLTVT.